Described below is a single T cell receptor beta chain sequence and its context. These data originate in a study of T cells in Graves' hyperthyroidism and ophthalmopathy. A patient was excluded if there was uncontrolled infection, other autoimmune disease, pregnancy or lactation. TCR beta CDR3 sequences were amplified from RNA transcripts. Initially, a first-round RT-PCR of the TCR CDR3 employed the HTBI primer set. TCRdb independently ran MiXCR on the multiplex PCR reads; one entry per CDR3 protein. The table shows fewer than 750,000 distinct CDR3 sequences, with about 45% occurring only once. The CDR3 length is 16 residues. Germline V lookup: CDR1 KGHDR, CDR2 SFDVKD. Between the trimmed V and J ends, which lost 12 bases and 1 base, there was a span of 22 bases.

The rearrangement joins TRBV24-1 to TRBJ2-3, with a possible D match to TRBD2 (6 bases). This TCR came from a woman in her late teens or twenties with Graves' hyperthyroidism. Sequencing was carried out using peripheral blood or thyroid tissue (not recorded which). The CDR3 is CAWSVSRRRGTDTQYF. The CDR3 DNA sequence: TGTGCCTGGAGTGTATCTCGGCGGAGGGGCACAGATACGCAGTATTTT.